These T cell receptor beta chains were read from a single sample in a study of cytotoxic CD8 clonotypes in ibrutinib-treated CLL. The repertoire was sequenced with immunoSEQ multiplex PCR; TCRdb's copy has only in-frame clones and lacks some. The repertoire holds 150,000 or so clones, with roughly 80% as singletons. The sample was PBMCs, taken after 24 months of ibrutinib treatment. The receptor source for this set is a human donor with chronic lymphocytic leukemia. CDR3s include the opening cysteine and the closing phenylalanine or tryptophan. A D gene is named only where the DNA matches it firmly. Size is omitted from some rows. Given values are once, few, many or a class for expanded clones.

TGCGCCAGCAGCTTTGGCGGGACAGGGGAGCGGACACTGTTTTTT	CASSFGGTGERTLFF	NA	TRBJ1-4	TRBD1	TRBV5-1
TGTGCCAGCAGTCACCAGGGGGGAAATGAAAAACTGTTTTTT	CASSHQGGNEKLFF	NA	TRBJ1-4	TRBD1	TRBV6-1
TGTGCCTGGAGTGGAGGGGCTGGAAACACCATATATTTT	CAWSGGAGNTIYF	NA	TRBJ1-3	NA	TRBV30
TGCGCCAGCAGCCAAGAAGGTAGCGGGGGGGCCGCTGAGCAGTTCTTC	CASSQEGSGGAAEQFF	NA	TRBJ2-1	TRBD2	TRBV4-1
TGTGCCAGCTCACCACGATCGGGGGCGCGATCCTACAATGAGCAGTTCTTC	CASSPRSGARSYNEQFF	NA	TRBJ2-1	NA	TRBV18
TGTGCCAGCGGGGGACAAAGGAACACTGAAGCTTTCTTT	CASGGQRNTEAFF	NA	TRBJ1-1	NA	TRBV6-1
TGTGCCAGCTCACCAACACCTCTGACAGGACCTGGAAACACCATATATTTT	CASSPTPLTGPGNTIYF	NA	TRBJ1-3	NA	TRBV18
TGCGCCAGCAGCTTAAAGCAGGATGTGTGGGGAAACACCATATATTTT	CASSLKQDVWGNTIYF	NA	TRBJ1-3	NA	TRBV5-1
TGTGCCAGCAAATACTCCGGGACTCGGGGCACCGGGGAGCTGTTTTTT	CASKYSGTRGTGELFF	NA	TRBJ2-2	NA	TRBV7-8
TGTGCCACCACCGGATGGGGAGCTAACTATGGCTACACCTTC	CATTGWGANYGYTF	NA	TRBJ1-2	NA	TRBV28
TGTGCCAGCAGTGAGGGACCGTCCTCGTACAATGAGCAGTTCTTC	CASSEGPSSYNEQFF	NA	TRBJ2-1	NA	TRBV6-4
TGTGCCTGGTCCTGGGGAGGTGGGGACAGGGGTCAGCCCCAGCATTTT	CAWSWGGGDRGQPQHF	NA	TRBJ1-5	TRBD1	TRBV30
TGTGCCAGCACAGCCCCGGACACCGGGGAGCTGTTTTTT	CASTAPDTGELFF	NA	TRBJ2-2	NA	TRBV19
TGTGCCAGCAGTCAGCTAGGGGGGGCCTCTAATGAAAAACTGTTTTTT	CASSQLGGASNEKLFF	NA	TRBJ1-4	NA	TRBV6-6
TGTGCCAGTACTAGGACGTGGGGTAGCAATCAGCCCCAGCATTTT	CASTRTWGSNQPQHF	NA	TRBJ1-5	NA	TRBV6-5
TGTGCCAGCAGTGATAGACAGGGAAACACTGAAGCTTTCTTT	CASSDRQGNTEAFF	NA	TRBJ1-1	TRBD1	TRBV2
TGTGCCAGCAGTTTCCCTAAGACAGGGGGGAACACTGAAGCTTTCTTT	CASSFPKTGGNTEAFF	NA	TRBJ1-1	TRBD1	TRBV28
TGTGCCTGGAGTCCGGGACAGCCAGGGCAAGAGACCCAGTACTTC	CAWSPGQPGQETQYF	NA	TRBJ2-5	TRBD1	TRBV30
TGTGCCACCAGCAGAGATTCGGGGGCCGGAGAGACCCAGTACTTC	CATSRDSGAGETQYF	NA	TRBJ2-5	NA	TRBV15
TGTGCCAGCAGCTTGTCAGGGGCGAATAGCAATCAGCCCCAGCATTTT	CASSLSGANSNQPQHF	NA	TRBJ1-5	NA	TRBV7-8
TGCGCCAGCAGCTTTAGGACAGGGAACTATGGCTACACCTTC	CASSFRTGNYGYTF	NA	TRBJ1-2	TRBD1	TRBV5-1
TGTGCCAGCAGCTTAACGACAGTGAGCACAGATACGCAGTATTTT	CASSLTTVSTDTQYF	NA	TRBJ2-3	NA	TRBV7-2
TGTGCCACCAGCAGTGAAAGACAGTATTATCACACCGGGGAGCTGTTTTTT	CATSSERQYYHTGELFF	NA	TRBJ2-2	NA	TRBV15
TGTGCCAAACAGGGTTTTAACACCGGGGAGCTGTTTTTT	CAKQGFNTGELFF	NA	TRBJ2-2	NA	TRBV7-9
TGTGCCAGCAGCTTACTCCTAGCGGGAAAGAGCTCCTACGAGCAGTACTTC	CASSLLLAGKSSYEQYF	NA	TRBJ2-7	TRBD2	TRBV7-3
TGCGCCAGCAGCCCGGGATTGACTAGCGGGAGCCATCTTGAGCAGTTCTTC	CASSPGLTSGSHLEQFF	few	TRBJ2-1	TRBD2	TRBV5-1
TGTGCCAGCAGCCCGAGAGTCCTAACAGATACGCAGTATTTT	CASSPRVLTDTQYF	NA	TRBJ2-3	NA	TRBV9
TGTGCCAGCAGCTTAGTGAGGGGGGATGAGCAGTTCTTC	CASSLVRGDEQFF	NA	TRBJ2-1	NA	TRBV7-2
TGCGCCAGCAGTGGGGGACAAACTGGAAACACCATATATTTT	CASSGGQTGNTIYF	few	TRBJ1-3	NA	TRBV10-1
TGTGCCAGCAGTTTAGCGGGGGCCTTAAACACTGAAGCTTTCTTT	CASSLAGALNTEAFF	NA	TRBJ1-1	NA	TRBV27
TGTGCCAGCAGCTTAGCAGTCGGCACTGAAGCTTTCTTT	CASSLAVGTEAFF	NA	TRBJ1-1	NA	TRBV11-3
TGCGCCAGCAGCCAAGACAGGGATATCGGCGAGCAGTACTTC	CASSQDRDIGEQYF	NA	TRBJ2-7	NA	TRBV4-3
TGTGCCAGCCGGAACGGCCGCAGGGCCGGTCAGCCCCAGCATTTT	CASRNGRRAGQPQHF	NA	TRBJ1-5	NA	TRBV6-5
TGTGCCAGCAGTTTGACCAGTTACCGCGGGACAGCCGCCATGGAAGCTTTCTTT	CASSLTSYRGTAAMEAFF	NA	TRBJ1-1	TRBD1	TRBV28
TGTGCCAGCAGCCCGGGGGGAGGGGAGACCCAGTACTTC	CASSPGGGETQYF	once	TRBJ2-5	TRBD2	TRBV7-9
TGTGCCATCAGTGAGTCGACAGGGCTCTCCTACAATGAGCAGTTCTTC	CAISESTGLSYNEQFF	NA	TRBJ2-1	TRBD1	TRBV10-3
TGCAGGGCAAGGAAGGGTCGCTACGAGCAGTACTTC	CRARKGRYEQYF	NA	TRBJ2-7	NA	TRBV29-1
TGTGCCACCAGCAGAACTAGCGGGAGAGTATGGAATGAGCAGTTCTTC	CATSRTSGRVWNEQFF	NA	TRBJ2-1	TRBD2	TRBV15
TGTGCCAGCAGCCGAAAGCGGGAGACCTACGAGCAGTACTTC	CASSRKRETYEQYF	NA	TRBJ2-7	TRBD2	TRBV27
TGTGCCAGTAGTGGACTAGCGAATTCCTACGAGCAGTACTTC	CASSGLANSYEQYF	NA	TRBJ2-7	TRBD2	TRBV19
TGCGCCAGCAGCTTGGGAGGGTGGGGGCCGAACTACGAGCAGTACTTC	CASSLGGWGPNYEQYF	NA	TRBJ2-7	NA	TRBV5-1
TGTGCCAGCAGCTTCATGCTCCGGGGGTCTGGAAACACCATATATTTT	CASSFMLRGSGNTIYF	once	TRBJ1-3	NA	TRBV7-6
TGTGCTAGCAGCTTAGGTACACGAATCCAAGAGACCCAGTACTTC	CASSLGTRIQETQYF	NA	TRBJ2-5	NA	TRBV7-7
TGTGCCAGCAGCCAAGGAAGGGATCGGTATTTT	CASSQGRDRYF	NA	TRBJ2-3	NA	TRBV4-2
TGTGCCAGCAGAACCGGACAGTCTTACGATGGCTACACCTTC	CASRTGQSYDGYTF	NA	TRBJ1-2	NA	TRBV11-2
TGTGCTAGCAGCTTAGGGCCGATACTCAGCCACACTGAAGCTTTCTTT	CASSLGPILSHTEAFF	NA	TRBJ1-1	NA	TRBV7-7
TGTGCCAGCAGCAAGGAACGTTCCTACAATGAGCAGTTCTTC	CASSKERSYNEQFF	few	TRBJ2-1	NA	TRBV21-1
TGTGCCAGTAGCCTGACACATTACACCGGGGAGCTGTTTTTT	CASSLTHYTGELFF	NA	TRBJ2-2	NA	TRBV19